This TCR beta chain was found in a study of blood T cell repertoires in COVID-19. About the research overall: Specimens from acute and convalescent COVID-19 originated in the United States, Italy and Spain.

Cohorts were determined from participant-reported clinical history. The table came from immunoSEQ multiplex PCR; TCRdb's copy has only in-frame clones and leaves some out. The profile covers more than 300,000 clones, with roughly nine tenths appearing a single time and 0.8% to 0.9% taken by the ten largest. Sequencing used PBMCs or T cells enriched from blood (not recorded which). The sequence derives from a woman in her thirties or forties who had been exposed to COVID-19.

In nucleotides, the CDR3 is TGTGCCAGCAGCCAAAGGGAAGGGGTCGGCTATGGCTACACCTTC. This encodes CASSQREGVGYGYTF. The V gene is TRBV3-1 (or the pseudogene TRBV3-2), the J gene TRBJ1-2, with D perhaps matching TRBD1 (5 bases). The V gene's germline CDR1 is LGHDT and CDR2 YNNKEL (reference sequence). This CDR3 comprises 15 residues. V gave up 2 bases and J gave up 4 bases, with 14 bases separating them.